This T cell receptor beta chain was recorded in a study of beta chain features in type 1 diabetes. A note on this clone: The antigen is not known.

Expressed TCRB transcripts were sequenced because the entire RNA isolate underwent reverse transcription. Here immunoSEQ multiplex PCR was the method, and the copy in TCRdb shows in-frame clones only, minus some. Altogether about 140,000 clones are present, roughly 7.2% being singletons, with the ten largest covering around 1.5%. CD45RO/CCR7/CD25/CD127/CD95/CD27 sorting isolated CD4+ naive, central memory, regulatory and stem cell-like memory cells. This CDR3 contains 14 residues. With 3 bases removed from V and 8 bases from J, the gap between germline ends came to 16 bases. CDR1 SEHNR and CDR2 FQNEAQ come from the germline V gene (reference sequence). The study, taken as a whole, reports: The analysis here could not establish whether HLA type shapes TCRB rearrangement.

The material sequenced was central memory CD4+ T cells from blood. The clonotype originates from a woman aged 30 to 39 in good health. The chain couples TRBV7-9 to TRBJ2-5; perhaps TRBD2 as D (6 bases). CDR3 loop: CASSFDGTVVTQYF. Written as DNA, the CDR3 is TGTGCCAGCAGCTTTGACGGGACTGTCGTTACCCAGTACTTC.